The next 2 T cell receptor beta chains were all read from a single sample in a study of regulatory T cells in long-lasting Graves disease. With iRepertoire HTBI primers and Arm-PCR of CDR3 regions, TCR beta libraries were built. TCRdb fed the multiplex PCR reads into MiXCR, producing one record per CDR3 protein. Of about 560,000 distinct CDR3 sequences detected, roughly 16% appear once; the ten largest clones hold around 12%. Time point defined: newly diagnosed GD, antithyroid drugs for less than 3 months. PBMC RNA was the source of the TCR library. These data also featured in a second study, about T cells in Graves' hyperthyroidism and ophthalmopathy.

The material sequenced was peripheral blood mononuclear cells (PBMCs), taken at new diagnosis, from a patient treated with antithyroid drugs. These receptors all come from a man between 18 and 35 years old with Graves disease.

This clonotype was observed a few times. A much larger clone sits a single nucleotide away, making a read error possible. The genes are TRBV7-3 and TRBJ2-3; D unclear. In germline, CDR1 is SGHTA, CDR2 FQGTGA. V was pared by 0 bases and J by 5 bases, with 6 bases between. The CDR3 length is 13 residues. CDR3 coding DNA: TGTGCCAGCAGCTTAACAGTCGGAGATACGCAGTATTTT. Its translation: CASSLTVGDTQYF.

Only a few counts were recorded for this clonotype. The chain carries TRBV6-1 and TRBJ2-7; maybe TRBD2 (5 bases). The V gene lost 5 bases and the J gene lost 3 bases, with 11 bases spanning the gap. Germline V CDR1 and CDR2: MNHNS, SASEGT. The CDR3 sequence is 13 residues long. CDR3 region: CASSLRTHYEQYF. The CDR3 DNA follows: TGTGCCAGCAGTCTTAGGACTCACTACGAGCAGTACTTC.